What follows are 17 T cell receptor beta chains derived from one specimen sequenced in a study of spatial heterogeneity in lung cancer. Documented time point: sample taken at primary tumor resection. Tumor, nontumor lung or frozen PBMC supplied whole RNA that was sequenced unsorted. TCRdb passed the 5' RACE reads through MiXCR, listing each CDR3 protein once. This sample carries some 41,000 distinct CDR3 sequences, 6% to 7.5% of them seen once, and the ten largest clones take around 43%. Sample: PBMCs, taken at surgery. The receptors were sampled from a female donor with early-stage non-small cell lung cancer.

The V and J genes are TRBV4-3 and TRBJ2-1, with 11 bases matching TRBD1. This CDR3 is 15 amino acids long. V shed 3 bases, J shed 6 bases, and the junction held 4 bases outside the gene matches. The germline gives CDR1 LGHNA, CDR2 YSLEER. The CDR3 DNA reads TGCGCCAGCAGCCAGGCCGGGACAGGGGGCAATGAGCAGTTCTTC. Protein sequence: CASSQAGTGGNEQFF.

There are many counts of this clonotype. The CDR3 loop is CASRSGRNNEKLFF. The DNA for the CDR3 is TGTGCCAGCAGATCAGGGAGAAATAATGAAAAACTGTTTTTT. The gene calls are TRBV6-1 and TRBJ1-4; maybe TRBD1 (5 bases). The CDR3 consists of 14 residues. The germline gives CDR1 MNHNS, CDR2 SASEGT. V lost 6 bases and J lost 4, with 12 bases in between.

This clonotype was picked up many times. The gene calls are TRBV20-1 and TRBJ1-4, with D uncertain. CDR3 length equals 13 residues. Trimming pared 8 bases from V and 4 bases from J, leaving 14 bases between. Per germline, CDR1 DFQATT and CDR2 SNEGSKA (reference sequence). CDR3 sequence: CSPYQTLNEKLFF. CDR3 nucleotide sequence: TGCAGTCCCTACCAGACACTTAATGAAAAACTGTTTTTT.

This clonotype has at least ten counts. The rearrangement uses TRBV7-9 and TRBJ2-3, with 8 bases identical to TRBD1. This CDR3 has 16 residues. The V and J ends lost 4 bases and 2 bases, in that order; junction bases with no gene match: 8. Germline V gene sequence: CDR1 SEHNR, CDR2 FQNEAQ (reference sequence). In nucleotides, the CDR3 is TGTGCCAGCAGCTCTTATCAGGGGGCCGACACAGATACGCAGTATTTT. This sequence encodes CASSSYQGADTDTQYF.

This clonotype was seen repeatedly, ten times or more. V gene TRBV24-1 combines with J gene TRBJ1-2; unclear D gene. V was cut by 3 bases and J by 6 bases, with 13 bases left in between. CDR1 is KGHDR and CDR2 is SFDVKD in the germline V gene. CDR3 length: 14 residues. This chain's CDR3 is CATSDGSRNNGYTF. The CDR3 coding sequence is TGTGCCACCAGTGATGGGTCCAGGAACAATGGCTACACCTTC.

This clonotype was seen more than once but under ten times. This sequence joins TRBV7-3 and TRBJ1-1, with D uncertain. The length of the CDR3 is 13 residues. Germline CDR1 is SGHTA and CDR2 is FQGTGA. Trimming shortened V by 2 bases and J by 1 base, and 5 bases separated the two germline ends. CDR3 residues: CASSLYENTEAFF. CDR3 in DNA: TGTGCCAGCAGCTTATATGAGAACACTGAAGCTTTCTTT.

This chain joins TRBV20-1 and TRBJ1-3, with 10 bases lining up with TRBD1. With V trimmed by 4 bases and J by 2 bases, 5 bases remained unmatched. The CDR3 consists of 15 residues. The germline CDR1 and CDR2 sequences are DFQATT and SNEGSKA (reference sequence). The CDR3 DNA follows: TGCAGTGCTAAACCTGGGACAGGGGCTGGAAACACCATATATTTT. Residues: CSAKPGTGAGNTIYF.

This chain uses TRBV5-1 with TRBJ2-1; 10 bases match TRBD1. Germline-derived CDR1 and CDR2 are SGHRS and YFSETQ. V lost 3 bases to trimming and J lost 4 bases; unmatched junction nucleotides: 7. There are 16 residues in the CDR3. In nucleotides, the CDR3 is TGCGCCAGCAGCTCCACGGGACAGGGGACTTACAATGAGCAGTTCTTC. This gives the protein CASSSTGQGTYNEQFF.

This chain uses TRBV12-5 with TRBJ1-5; D is uncertain. The CDR3 totals 12 residues. V was shortened by 7 bases and J by 4 bases, with 8 bases between the two germline ends. CDR1 and CDR2 (germline): LGHNT, FRNRAP. The CDR3: CASALENQPQHF. The CDR3 DNA reads TGTGCTAGTGCCCTGGAGAATCAGCCCCAGCATTTT.

This chain connects TRBV20-1 to TRBJ1-5; D is unclear. Germline lookup yields CDR1 DFQATT and CDR2 SNEGSKA (reference sequence). V was clipped by 6 bases and J by 4 bases, with 13 bases between them. CDR3 length equals 13 residues. The CDR3, as DNA: TGCAGTGCCCCCGTTGGTTTAAATCAGCCCCAGCATTTT. This translates into CSAPVGLNQPQHF.

This clonotype has a count of ten or more. The chain links TRBV7-2 to TRBJ2-1; tentatively, D is TRBD1 (5 bases). Deletions cut 5 bases from V and 5 bases from J, with 10 bases between. Germline V gene data show CDR1 as SGHTA and CDR2 as FQGNSA. This CDR3 has 13 amino acids. The CDR3 loop is CASSLTGNNEQFF. Written as DNA, the CDR3 is TGTGCCAGCAGCCTAACAGGCAACAATGAGCAGTTCTTC.

This clonotype was seen a handful of times. The J gene is TRBJ1-2, the V gene TRBV20-1; D remains unclear. The CDR3 is 10 amino acids. Germline CDR1 DFQATT, CDR2 SNEGSKA (reference sequence). Trimming cost V 6 bases and J 3 bases, with 5 bases left between them. For the CDR3, the DNA is TGCAGTGCAAGGGACTATGGCTACACCTTC. It specifies CSARDYGYTF.

This chain joins TRBV12-3 or TRBV12-4 and TRBJ1-3; D perhaps matches TRBD1 (5 bases). The length of the CDR3 is 16 residues. The V gene lost 5 bases and the J gene lost 2 bases, with 16 bases spanning the gap. CDR3 coding DNA: TGTGCCAGCAGTCACACTTCGGGACTTACTGGAAACACCATATATTTT. Residues: CASSHTSGLTGNTIYF.

The chain carries TRBV6-5 and TRBJ2-3; tentative D call: TRBD2 (5 bases). CDR3 length equals 16 residues. V lost 2 bases and J 0 bases, leaving 12 bases between the germline ends. Germline loops: CDR1 MNHEY, CDR2 SVGAGI. In DNA, the CDR3 is TGTGCCAGCAGTTACGGGCACGGGATTAGCACAGATACGCAGTATTTT. Protein sequence: CASSYGHGISTDTQYF.

This clonotype was recorded many times. The CDR3: CASSWQGGPYEQYF. In DNA, the CDR3 is TGTGCCAGCAGTTGGCAGGGGGGCCCCTACGAGCAGTACTTC. This sequence joins TRBV6-2 or TRBV6-3 and TRBJ2-7, with D possibly TRBD1 on 7 matching bases. Trimming removed 4 bases at V and 2 bases at J, with 12 bases between. Germline-derived CDR1 and CDR2 are MNHEY and SVGEGT. The CDR3 covers 14 residues.

The chain combines TRBV4-1 with TRBJ1-1; D is uncertain. Trimming shortened V by 3 bases and J by 1 base, and 18 bases separated the two germline ends. Germline assignment: CDR1 MGHRA and CDR2 YSYEKL. This CDR3 has 17 amino acids. This chain's CDR3 is CASSQSSIRRQNTEAFF. DNA for the CDR3: TGCGCCAGCAGCCAGAGTTCCATCCGCAGGCAGAACACTGAAGCTTTCTTT.

The table lists this clonotype with many counts. The rearrangement uses TRBV10-1 and TRBJ2-5; D possibly uses TRBD1 or TRBD2 (5 bases each). Germline lookup yields CDR1 WNHNN and CDR2 SYGVQD (reference sequence). Trimming left V 1 base short and J 6 bases short, with 24 bases between. The CDR3 consists of 18 residues. The CDR3 spells CASSELAIGRWDLKTQYF. The CDR3 DNA sequence: TGCGCCAGCAGTGAGTTAGCGATTGGGAGATGGGACCTGAAGACCCAGTACTTC.